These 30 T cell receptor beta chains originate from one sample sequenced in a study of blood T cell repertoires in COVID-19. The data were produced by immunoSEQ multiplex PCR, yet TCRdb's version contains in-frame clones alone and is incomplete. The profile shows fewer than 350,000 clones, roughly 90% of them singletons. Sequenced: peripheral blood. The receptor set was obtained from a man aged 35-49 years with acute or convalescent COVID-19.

DNA of the CDR3: TGTGCCAGCAGTGAACCAGGGGAGAGGGGTGAAAAACTGTTTTTT. Protein: CASSEPGERGEKLFF. The J gene is TRBJ1-4, the V gene TRBV25-1; the D gene is possibly TRBD1 (6 bases). There are 15 residues in the CDR3. Germline V gene data show CDR1 as MGHDK and CDR2 as SYGVNS. The V end lost 2 bases, the J end lost 7 bases, and 14 bases lay between the germline ends.

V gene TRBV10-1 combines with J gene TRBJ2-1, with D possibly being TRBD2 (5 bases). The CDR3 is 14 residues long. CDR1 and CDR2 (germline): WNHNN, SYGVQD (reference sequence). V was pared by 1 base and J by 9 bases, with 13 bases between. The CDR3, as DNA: TGCGCCAGCAGTGAGTGGAGAGCCGGAGGTGAGCAGTTCTTC. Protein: CASSEWRAGGEQFF.

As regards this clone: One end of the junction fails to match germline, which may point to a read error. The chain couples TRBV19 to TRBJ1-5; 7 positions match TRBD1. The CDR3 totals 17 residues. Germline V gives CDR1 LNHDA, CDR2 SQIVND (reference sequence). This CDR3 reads CASSIPSPRQGHQPQHF. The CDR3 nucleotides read TGTGCCAGCAGTATCCCCTCACCCAGACAGGGACATCAGCCCCAGCATTTT.

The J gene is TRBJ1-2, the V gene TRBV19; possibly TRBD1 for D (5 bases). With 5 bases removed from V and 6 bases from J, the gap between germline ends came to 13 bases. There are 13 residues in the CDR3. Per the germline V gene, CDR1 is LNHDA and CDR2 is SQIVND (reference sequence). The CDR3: CASSYGAGDGYTF. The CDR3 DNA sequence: TGTGCCAGTAGTTATGGGGCGGGGGATGGCTACACCTTC. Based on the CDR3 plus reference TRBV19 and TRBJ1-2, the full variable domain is DGGITQSPKYLFRKEGQNVTLSCEQNLNHDAMYWYRQDPGQGLRLIYYSQIVNDFQKGDIAEGYSVSREKKESFPLTVTSAQKNPTAFYLCASSYGAGDGYTFGSGTRLTVV.

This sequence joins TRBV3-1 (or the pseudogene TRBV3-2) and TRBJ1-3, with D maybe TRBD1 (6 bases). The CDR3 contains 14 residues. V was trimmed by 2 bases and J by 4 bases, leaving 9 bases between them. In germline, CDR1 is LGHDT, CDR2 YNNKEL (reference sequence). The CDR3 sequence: CASSQRGRGNTIYF. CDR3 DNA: TGTGCCAGCAGCCAAAGGGGGAGAGGAAACACCATATATTTT.

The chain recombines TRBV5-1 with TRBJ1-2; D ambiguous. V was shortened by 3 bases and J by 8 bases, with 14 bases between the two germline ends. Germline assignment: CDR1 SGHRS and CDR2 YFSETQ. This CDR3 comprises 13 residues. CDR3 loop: CASSSEGLVGYTF. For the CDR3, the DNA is TGCGCCAGCAGCTCCGAGGGTTTGGTGGGCTACACCTTC.

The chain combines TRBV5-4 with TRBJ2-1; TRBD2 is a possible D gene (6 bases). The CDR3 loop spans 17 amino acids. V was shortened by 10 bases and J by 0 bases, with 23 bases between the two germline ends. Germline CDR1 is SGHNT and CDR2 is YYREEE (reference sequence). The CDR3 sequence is CAFAGGHYENSYNEQFF. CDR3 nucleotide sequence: TGTGCCTTCGCCGGGGGTCATTACGAAAACTCCTACAATGAGCAGTTCTTC.

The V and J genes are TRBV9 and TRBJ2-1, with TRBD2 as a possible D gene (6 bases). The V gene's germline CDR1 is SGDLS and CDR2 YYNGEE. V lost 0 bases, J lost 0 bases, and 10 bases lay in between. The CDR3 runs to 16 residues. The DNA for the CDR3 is TGTGCCAGCAGCGTAGCGGGGGAAAGCTCCTACAATGAGCAGTTCTTC. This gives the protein CASSVAGESSYNEQFF.

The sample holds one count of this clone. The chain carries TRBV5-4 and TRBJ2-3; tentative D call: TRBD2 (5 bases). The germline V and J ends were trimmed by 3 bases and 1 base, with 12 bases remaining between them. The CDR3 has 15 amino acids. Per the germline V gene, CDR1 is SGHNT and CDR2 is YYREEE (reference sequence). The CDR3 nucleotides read TGTGCCAGCAGCTCCGGCGGGCCAGGCACAGATACGCAGTATTTT. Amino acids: CASSSGGPGTDTQYF. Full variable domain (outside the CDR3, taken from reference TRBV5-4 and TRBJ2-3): ETGVTQSPTHLIKTRGQQVTLRCSSQSGHNTVSWYQQALGQGPQFIFQYYREEENGRGNFPPRFSGLQFPNYSSELNVNALELDDSALYLCASSSGGPGTDTQYFGPGTRLTVL.

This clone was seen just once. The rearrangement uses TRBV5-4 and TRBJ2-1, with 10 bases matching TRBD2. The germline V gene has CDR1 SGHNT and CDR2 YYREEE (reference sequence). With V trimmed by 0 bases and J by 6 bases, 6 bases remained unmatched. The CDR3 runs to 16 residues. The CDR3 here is CASSLAGSGGFNEQFF. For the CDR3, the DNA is TGTGCCAGCAGCTTGGCGGGTAGCGGGGGGTTCAATGAGCAGTTCTTC.

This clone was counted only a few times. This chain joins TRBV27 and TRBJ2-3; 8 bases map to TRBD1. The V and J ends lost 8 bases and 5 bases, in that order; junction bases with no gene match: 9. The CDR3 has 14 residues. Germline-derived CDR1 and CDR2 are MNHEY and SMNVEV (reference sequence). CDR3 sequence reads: CASPKDRVGDTQYF. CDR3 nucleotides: TGTGCCAGCCCGAAGGACAGGGTGGGAGATACGCAGTATTTT.

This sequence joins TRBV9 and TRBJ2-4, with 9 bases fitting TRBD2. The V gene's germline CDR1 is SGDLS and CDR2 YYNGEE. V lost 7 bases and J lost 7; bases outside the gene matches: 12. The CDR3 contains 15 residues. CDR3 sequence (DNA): TGTGCCAGCGCACTAGCGGGCGGGATGGGGAACATTCAGTACTTC. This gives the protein CASALAGGMGNIQYF.

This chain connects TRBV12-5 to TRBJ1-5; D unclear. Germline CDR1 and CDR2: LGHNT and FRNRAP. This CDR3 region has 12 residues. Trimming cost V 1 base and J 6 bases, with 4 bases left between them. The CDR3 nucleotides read TGTGCTAGTGGTTTGGATATTCAGCCCCAGCATTTT. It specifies CASGLDIQPQHF.

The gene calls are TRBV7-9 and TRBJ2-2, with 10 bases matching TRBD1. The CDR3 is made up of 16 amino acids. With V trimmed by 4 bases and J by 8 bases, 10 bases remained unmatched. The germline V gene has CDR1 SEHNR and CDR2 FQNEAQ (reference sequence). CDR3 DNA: TGTGCCAGCAGCTCACTTGGGACAGGGGAATCGGGGGAGCTGTTTTTT. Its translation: CASSSLGTGESGELFF.

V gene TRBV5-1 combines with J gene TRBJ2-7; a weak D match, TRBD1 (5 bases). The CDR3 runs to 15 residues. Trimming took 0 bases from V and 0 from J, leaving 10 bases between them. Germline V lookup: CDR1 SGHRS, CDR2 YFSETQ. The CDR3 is CASSLEGLSSYEQYF. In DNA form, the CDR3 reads TGCGCCAGCAGCTTGGAGGGGTTGAGCTCCTACGAGCAGTACTTC.

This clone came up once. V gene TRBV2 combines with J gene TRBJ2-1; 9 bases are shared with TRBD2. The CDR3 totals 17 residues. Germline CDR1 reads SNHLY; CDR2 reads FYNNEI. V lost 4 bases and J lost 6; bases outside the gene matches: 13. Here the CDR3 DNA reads TGTGCCAGCAGTGTTTTATCGGGAGTAGCGGGGGTCAATGAGCAGTTCTTC. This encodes CASSVLSGVAGVNEQFF.

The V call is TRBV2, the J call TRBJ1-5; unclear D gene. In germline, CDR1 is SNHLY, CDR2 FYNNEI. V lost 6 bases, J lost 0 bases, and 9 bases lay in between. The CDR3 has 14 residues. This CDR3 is CASRQMFSNQPQHF. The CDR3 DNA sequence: TGTGCCAGCAGACAGATGTTTAGCAATCAGCCCCAGCATTTT.

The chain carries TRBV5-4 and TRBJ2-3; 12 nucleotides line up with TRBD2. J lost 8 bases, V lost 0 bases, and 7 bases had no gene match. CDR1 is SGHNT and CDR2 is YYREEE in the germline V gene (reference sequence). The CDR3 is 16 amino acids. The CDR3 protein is CASSLDQLAGGSTQYF. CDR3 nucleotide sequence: TGTGCCAGCAGCTTGGACCAACTAGCGGGGGGAAGTACGCAGTATTTT.

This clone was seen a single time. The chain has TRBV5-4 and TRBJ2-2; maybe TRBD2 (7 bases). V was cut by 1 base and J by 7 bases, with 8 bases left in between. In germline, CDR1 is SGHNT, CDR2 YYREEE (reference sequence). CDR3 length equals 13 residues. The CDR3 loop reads CASSLRGGGELFF. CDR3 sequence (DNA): TGTGCCAGCAGCTTGAGGGGGGGCGGGGAGCTGTTTTTT.

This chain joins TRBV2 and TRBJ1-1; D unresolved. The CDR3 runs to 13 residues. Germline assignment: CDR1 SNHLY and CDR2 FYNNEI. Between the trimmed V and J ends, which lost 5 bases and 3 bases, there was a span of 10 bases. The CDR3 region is CASSTWRDTEAFF. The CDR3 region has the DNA TGTGCCAGCAGTACATGGCGGGACACTGAAGCTTTCTTT. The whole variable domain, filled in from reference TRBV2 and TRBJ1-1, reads EPEVTQTPSHQVTQMGQEVILRCVPISNHLYFYWYRQILGQKVEFLVSFYNNEISEKSEIFDDQFSVERPDGSNFTLKIRSTKLEDSAMYFCASSTWRDTEAFFGQGTRLTVV.

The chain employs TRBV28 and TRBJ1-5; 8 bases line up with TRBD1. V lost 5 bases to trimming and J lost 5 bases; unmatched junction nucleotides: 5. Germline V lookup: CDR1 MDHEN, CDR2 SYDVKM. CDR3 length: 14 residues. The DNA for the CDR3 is TGTGCCAGCAGTCCCCCAGGGGGCGATCAGCCCCAGCATTTT. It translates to CASSPPGGDQPQHF.

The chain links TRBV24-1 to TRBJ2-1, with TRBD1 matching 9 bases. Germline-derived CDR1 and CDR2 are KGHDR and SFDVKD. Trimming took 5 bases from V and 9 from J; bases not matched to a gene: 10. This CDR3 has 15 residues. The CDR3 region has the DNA TGTGCCACCAGTGTACAGGGGGCTTTGTTTGGTGAGCAGTTCTTC. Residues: CATSVQGALFGEQFF.

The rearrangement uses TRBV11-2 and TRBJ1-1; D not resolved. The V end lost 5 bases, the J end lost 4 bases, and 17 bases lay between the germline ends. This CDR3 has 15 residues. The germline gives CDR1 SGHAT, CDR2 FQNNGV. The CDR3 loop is CASSPLFGVVTEAFF. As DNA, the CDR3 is TGTGCCAGCAGCCCTCTTTTCGGGGTTGTCACTGAAGCTTTCTTT.

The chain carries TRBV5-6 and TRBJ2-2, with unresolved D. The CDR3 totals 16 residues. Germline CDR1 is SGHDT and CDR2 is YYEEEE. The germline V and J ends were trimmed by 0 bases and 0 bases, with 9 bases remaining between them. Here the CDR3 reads CASSLAMAANTGELFF. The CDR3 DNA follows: TGTGCCAGCAGCTTGGCAATGGCAGCGAACACCGGGGAGCTGTTTTTT.

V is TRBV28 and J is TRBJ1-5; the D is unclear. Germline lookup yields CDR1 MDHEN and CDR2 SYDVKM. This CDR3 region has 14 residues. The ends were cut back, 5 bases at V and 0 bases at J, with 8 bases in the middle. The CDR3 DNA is TGTGCCAGCAGTCCCGCTATTAGCAATCAGCCCCAGCATTTT. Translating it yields CASSPAISNQPQHF.

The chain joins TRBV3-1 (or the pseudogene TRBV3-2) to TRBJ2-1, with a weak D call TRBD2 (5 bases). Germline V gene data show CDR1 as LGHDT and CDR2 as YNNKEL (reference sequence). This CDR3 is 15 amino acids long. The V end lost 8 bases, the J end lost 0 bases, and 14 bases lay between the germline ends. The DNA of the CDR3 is TGTGCCAGCGGACCAGGAGGTGGCTCCTACAATGAGCAGTTCTTC. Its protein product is CASGPGGGSYNEQFF.

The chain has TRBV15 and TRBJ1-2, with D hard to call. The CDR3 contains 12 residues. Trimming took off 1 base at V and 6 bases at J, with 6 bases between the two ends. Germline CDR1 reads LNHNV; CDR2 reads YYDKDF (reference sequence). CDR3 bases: TGTGCCACCAGCAGAGGCCGGGATGGCTACACCTTC. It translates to CATSRGRDGYTF.

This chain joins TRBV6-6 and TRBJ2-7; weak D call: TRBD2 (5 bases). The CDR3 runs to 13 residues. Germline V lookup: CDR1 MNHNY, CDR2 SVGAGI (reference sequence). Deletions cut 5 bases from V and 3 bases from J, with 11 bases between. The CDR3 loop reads CASSPRGYYEQYF. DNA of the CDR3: TGTGCCAGCAGTCCTCGGGGTTACTACGAGCAGTACTTC.

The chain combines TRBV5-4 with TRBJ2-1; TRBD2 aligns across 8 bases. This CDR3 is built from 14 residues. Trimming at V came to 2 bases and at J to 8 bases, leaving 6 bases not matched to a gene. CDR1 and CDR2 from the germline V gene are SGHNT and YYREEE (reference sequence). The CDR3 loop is CASSFGGARDEQFF. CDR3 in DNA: TGTGCCAGCAGCTTCGGGGGGGCCAGAGATGAGCAGTTCTTC.

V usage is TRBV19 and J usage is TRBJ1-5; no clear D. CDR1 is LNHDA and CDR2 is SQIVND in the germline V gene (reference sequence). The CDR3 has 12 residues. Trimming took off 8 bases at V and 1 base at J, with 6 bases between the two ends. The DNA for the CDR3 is TGTGCCAGTCGAGGCAGCAATCAGCCCCAGCATTTT. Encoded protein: CASRGSNQPQHF.